This passage covers 17 T cell receptor beta chains from one sample sequenced in a study of T-cell memory formation after mild COVID-19. TCRdb reprocessed the 5' RACE reads with MiXCR, giving one entry per CDR3 protein. This sample yields 350,000 to 400,000 distinct CDR3 sequences, of which about 21% are seen a single time; approximately 12% belongs to the top ten. Source material: PBMCs or a T cell subset sorted from them (not recorded which). Every receptor here comes from an adult woman who had mild COVID-19 (a few samples of this study predate the infection). Cell type and time point are not known.

The V call is TRBV2, the J call TRBJ1-6, with 8 bases fitting TRBD1. Germline V gene lookup returns CDR1 SNHLY and CDR2 FYNNEI. The CDR3 has 14 amino acids. The V segment lost 6 bases and the J segment 7 bases; nucleotides outside the gene matches: 5. CDR3 in DNA: TGTGCCAGCAGACTCGGACAGGGCAATTCACCCCTCCACTTT. It yields the protein CASRLGQGNSPLHF.

About this clonotype itself: A much larger clone differs from this one at a single base, so this may be a read error. The chain uses TRBV5-6 and TRBJ2-5, with D possibly matching TRBD1 (5 bases). Germline values: CDR1 SGHDT, CDR2 YYEEEE. V dropped 2 bases and J dropped 3 bases, with 8 bases sitting between them. The CDR3 has 13 amino acids. The CDR3 loop reads CASSFDSEETQYF. CDR3 sequence (DNA): TGTGCCAGCAGCTTCGACAGCGAAGAGACCCAGTACTTC.

This clonotype was counted a few times. The DNA of the CDR3 is TGTGCCACCAGTGCCTGGGACACCAGCTCCTACAATGAGCAGTTCTTC. Translated: CATSAWDTSSYNEQFF. The V and J genes are TRBV24-1 and TRBJ2-1, with D possibly matching TRBD1 (6 bases). Germline values: CDR1 KGHDR, CDR2 SFDVKD. V was trimmed by 5 bases and J by 0 bases, leaving 13 bases between them. This CDR3 has 16 residues.

V is TRBV5-1 and J is TRBJ1-4, with no clear D. From germline, CDR1 is SGHRS and CDR2 YFSETQ. V was cut by 1 base and J by 6 bases, with 7 bases left in between. CDR3 length: 13 amino acids. CDR3 sequence (DNA): TGCGCCAGCAGCTTGTACAGCTATGAAAAACTGTTTTTT. It yields the protein CASSLYSYEKLFF. The entire variable domain, with the rest obtained from reference TRBV5-1 and TRBJ1-4, is as follows: KAGVTQTPRYLIKTRGQQVTLSCSPISGHRSVSWYQQTPGQGLQFLFEYFSETQRNKGNFPGRFSGRQFSNSRSEMNVSTLELGDSALYLCASSLYSYEKLFFGSGTQLSVL.

The CDR3 nucleotides read TGTGCCAGCAGCCGCGAGGGACAGGGGGGCACTGAAGCTTTCTTT. It specifies CASSREGQGGTEAFF. The rearrangement uses TRBV11-2 and TRBJ1-1; 11 bases map to TRBD1. Trimming took 5 bases from V and 4 from J; bases not matched to a gene: 6. The germline V gene encodes CDR1 SGHAT and CDR2 FQNNGV. CDR3 size: 15 residues.

In its sample, this clonotype was seen a few times. This chain uses TRBV3-1 with TRBJ2-3; 11 bases line up with TRBD2. Germline loops: CDR1 LGHDT, CDR2 YNNKEL (reference sequence). The junction had 5 bases not matched to a gene; V was cut back by 1 base and J by 5 bases. CDR3 length: 16 residues. CDR3 loop: CASSQVGTSGGDTQYF. The CDR3 DNA follows: TGTGCCAGCAGCCAAGTGGGAACTAGCGGGGGAGATACGCAGTATTTT.

This clonotype was observed a few times. The J gene is TRBJ2-4, the V gene TRBV20-1; D possibly corresponds to TRBD2 (5 bases). There are 12 residues in the CDR3. Germline loops: CDR1 DFQATT, CDR2 SNEGSKA (reference sequence). Trimming left V 0 bases short and J 11 bases short, with 11 bases between. This CDR3 is CSARDLSALQYF. The CDR3 DNA follows: TGCAGTGCTAGAGATCTTAGCGCACTTCAGTACTTC.

The J gene is TRBJ2-5, the V gene TRBV5-1; 9 bases align to TRBD1. This CDR3 comprises 14 residues. Germline lookup yields CDR1 SGHRS and CDR2 YFSETQ. V trimming: 4 bases; J trimming: 3 bases; junction bases outside the gene matches: 4. The CDR3 spells CASSMGQGEETQYF. The CDR3, as DNA: TGCGCCAGCAGCATGGGACAGGGAGAAGAGACCCAGTACTTC. The full variable domain, with the rest looked up from reference TRBV5-1 and TRBJ2-5, is KAGVTQTPRYLIKTRGQQVTLSCSPISGHRSVSWYQQTPGQGLQFLFEYFSETQRNKGNFPGRFSGRQFSNSRSEMNVSTLELGDSALYLCASSMGQGEETQYFGPGTRLLVL.

The table lists this clonotype with a few counts. The V call is TRBV2, the J call TRBJ1-5; D may be TRBD1 (5 bases). The CDR3 spans 17 residues. The V end was cut by 3 bases, the J end by 1 base, with 16 bases between. Germline values: CDR1 SNHLY, CDR2 FYNNEI. The CDR3 DNA follows: TGTGCCAGCAGTGACTCTGGAGGGCGGGGGAGCAATCAGCCCCAGCATTTT. It is translated as CASSDSGGRGSNQPQHF.

This chain uses TRBV2 with TRBJ1-1; maybe TRBD1 (6 bases). This CDR3 contains 15 residues. The V end lost 6 bases, the J end lost 5 bases, and 19 bases lay between the germline ends. CDR1 and CDR2 (germline): SNHLY, FYNNEI. CDR3: CASSPNGRGGTEAFF. As DNA, the CDR3 is TGTGCCAGCAGCCCCAATGGGAGGGGGGGGACTGAAGCTTTCTTT.

The J gene is TRBJ2-1, the V gene TRBV24-1; D may be TRBD2 (5 bases). V lost 3 bases, J lost 12 bases, and 14 bases lay in between. The CDR3 length is 13 residues. Germline assignment: CDR1 KGHDR and CDR2 SFDVKD. DNA of the CDR3: TGTGCCACCAGTGATGGACTTCGTTTCGGGCAGTTCTTC. It specifies CATSDGLRFGQFF.

This clonotype was counted a few times. V and J are TRBV6-2 or TRBV6-3 and TRBJ2-5; D remains unclear. The germline CDR1 and CDR2 sequences are MNHEY and SVGEGT. Trimming took off 0 bases at V and 4 bases at J, with 12 bases between the two ends. The CDR3 has 15 residues. In DNA form, the CDR3 reads TGTGCCAGCAGTTACTCCTCAGTTACGGGAGAGACCCAGTACTTC. Its protein is CASSYSSVTGETQYF.

The chain carries TRBV29-1 and TRBJ1-3; D ambiguous. The CDR3 has 13 residues. V dropped 4 bases and J dropped 0 bases, with 7 bases sitting between them. CDR1 is SQVTM, CDR2 ANQGSEA, per germline. CDR3 loop: CSVVLRSGNTIYF. The CDR3 DNA reads as TGCAGCGTTGTACTGCGCTCTGGAAACACCATATATTTT. Together with reference TRBV29-1 and TRBJ1-3, the CDR3 gives the full variable domain: SAVISQKPSRDICQRGTSLTIQCQVDSQVTMMFWYRQQPGQSLTLIATANQGSEATYESGFVIDKFPISRPNLTFSTLTVSNMSPEDSSIYLCSVVLRSGNTIYFGEGSWLTVV.

This clonotype has a count of ten or more. The chain combines TRBV5-1 with TRBJ2-6; D is perhaps TRBD1 or TRBD2 (6 bases each). Germline-derived CDR1 and CDR2 are SGHRS and YFSETQ. The V end lost 0 bases, the J end lost 0 bases, and 13 bases lay between the germline ends. CDR3 length: 18 residues. CDR3 loop: CASSLEGEAPSGANVLTF. The CDR3 DNA is TGCGCCAGCAGCTTGGAGGGGGAGGCTCCCTCTGGGGCCAACGTCCTGACTTTC.

This clonotype was observed a handful of times. The chain recombines TRBV19 with TRBJ2-4; the D gene is possibly TRBD2 (6 bases). V lost 7 bases, J lost 0 bases, and 13 bases lay in between. The germline V gene encodes CDR1 LNHDA and CDR2 SQIVND (reference sequence). The CDR3 runs 15 residues. CDR3 coding DNA: TGTGCCAGTACCACACGGGGGATAGCCAAAAACATTCAGTACTTC. Protein product: CASTTRGIAKNIQYF.

In its sample, this clonotype was seen once. V gene TRBV2 combines with J gene TRBJ2-2; a weak D match, TRBD2 (5 bases). Germline V lookup: CDR1 SNHLY, CDR2 FYNNEI. The CDR3 contains 13 residues. V was cut by 8 bases and J by 9 bases, with 16 bases left in between. Here the CDR3 DNA reads TGTGCCAGCGCGGGCCCAGTGATCAGGGAGCTGTTTTTT. This encodes CASAGPVIRELFF.

The chain combines TRBV5-1 with TRBJ2-1; 10 nucleotides match TRBD2. V gave up 1 base and J gave up 1 base; unmatched junction bases: 2. Germline assignment: CDR1 SGHRS and CDR2 YFSETQ. This CDR3 spans 16 amino acids. CDR3 coding DNA: TGCGCCAGCAGCTTGATTAGCGGGAGGTCCTACAATGAGCAGTTCTTC. This gives the protein CASSLISGRSYNEQFF.